The entry below describes one T cell receptor beta chain. Its antigen remains unidentified. Base qualities are not recorded, but no much larger clone differs from it by a single base. This sample was taken from a study of blood T cell repertoires in COVID-19 (dated by TCRdb to about 2020). Concerning the study at large: The collaborator samples originated in the United States, Italy and Spain and spanned the acute and convalescent phases of COVID-19. The prospective study material was composed of cDNA or gDNA derived from T cells, B-cell-depleted T cells, or PBMCs. Subjects who had been exposed to COVID-19, were actively infected with it, or had recovered from it provided the deeply sampled blood TCRbeta repertoires that made up the dataset. A freely available public database, intended as a resource for researchers studying the immune response to SARS-CoV-2, is where the repertoires were released. Samples came from the ongoing ImmuneRACE study (first 160 participants) plus 1,254 subjects from 6 global collaborators. Sample metadata almost always included a de-identified subject ID, COVID-19 status, age in years and sex. HLA class I and class II types, where available, came from metadata supplied by the sample provider rather than from assay-based typing.

Broad study findings and their caveats: How much clinical and demographic metadata was included differed by source and by participant, and the metadata was provided uncurated.

Counted from cysteine to phenylalanine, this CDR3 has 12 amino acids. Of all the DNA, just the CDR3 is kept, 36 bases in frame from base 1. A distance of 14 bases separates the germline ends of V and J, which lose 3 bases and 14 bases respectively. Via the germline V gene, CDR1 is MDHEN and CDR2 SYDVKM. TCRbeta CDR3 regions were amplified from genomic DNA using the immunoSEQ Assay, a bias-controlled multiplex PCR. In the paper's pipeline: The number of nucleated cells in each sample was estimated by amplification of reference gene primers within the assay. To quantify the absolute abundance of each unique TCRbeta CDR3 rearrangement, sequence reads were collapsed and filtered. Productive Simpson clonality was computed per sample as the square root of Simpson's diversity index over productive rearrangements. In TCRdb, the immuneACCESS table is reduced to in-frame sequences with V and J assigned. These tables do not hold every clone; where another copy was compared, an unresolved V gene accounts for under half, and the others remain unexplained. The V and J calls and clone size are taken from that table; D and trimming were inferred from the DNA. Here the sample has hundreds of thousands of clones; 90% occur a single time. The ten biggest clones cover around 1.7% of the sample.

In the prospective study, participants were about 18 to 95 years old, resided in under 30 geographic areas of the United States, and were enrolled through a virtual design. Cohort assignment in the prospective study relied on participant-reported clinical history from a screening survey and a study questionnaire. In the prospective study, whole blood, serum and a nasopharyngeal or oropharyngeal swab were collected from each participant by mobile phlebotomists. Prospective study participants could optionally give additional blood draws and questionnaires over an approximately 2-month period. Before DNA extraction, blood samples from the prospective study were shipped at room temperature or frozen.

This chain joins TRBV28 to TRBJ2-1; the D gene is not confidently resolved. The sequence was collected from a woman between 18 and 30 years old with acute COVID-19. The sequenced sample was PBMCs or T cells enriched from blood (not recorded which). The nucleotide sequence is TGTGCCAGCAGTTTCCCCTTTGGTTCAGAGTTCTTC. Its translation is CASSFPFGSEFF.